These T cell receptor beta chains were read from a single sample in a study of beta chain features in type 1 diabetes. This table comes from immunoSEQ multiplex PCR, and its TCRdb copy is limited to in-frame clones, with some not included. The sample shows some 250,000 clones, less than 35% of them seen only once. Source material: central memory CD4+ T cells from blood. The receptors shown here come from a man in his thirties or forties in good health. Both conserved end residues are part of each CDR3. A D gene is named only where the DNA matches it firmly. Clone size is shown for a subset of rows, as once, few, many or a class of expanded clone.

TRBJ2-7	TRBV10-2	NA	NA	CASSGVGGTYEQYF	TGCGCCAGCAGTGGTGTTGGCGGAACCTACGAGCAGTACTTC
TRBJ2-7	TRBV13	TRBD1	NA	CASSLRTGTGSGEQYF	TGTGCCAGCAGCCTGAGAACCGGGACAGGTTCCGGCGAGCAGTACTTC
TRBJ1-2	TRBV7-2	NA	NA	CASSYRQALNYGYTF	TGTGCCAGCAGTTACCGCCAGGCCCTTAACTATGGCTACACCTTC
TRBJ2-1	TRBV18	NA	NA	CASSPSRQALNNEQFF	TGTGCCAGCTCACCCTCAAGACAGGCACTTAACAATGAGCAGTTCTTC
TRBJ2-6	TRBV29-1	NA	few	CSVKQSSGANVLTF	TGCAGCGTGAAACAGAGCTCTGGGGCCAACGTCCTGACTTTC
TRBJ2-5	TRBV6-1	TRBD2	few	CASSEVGSGRVYQETQYF	TGTGCCAGCAGTGAAGTGGGTAGCGGGAGAGTGTACCAAGAGACCCAGTACTTC
TRBJ1-5	TRBV29-1	NA	NA	CSVRTEIGNQPQHF	TGCAGCGTCAGGACGGAGATCGGCAATCAGCCCCAGCATTTT
TRBJ1-2	TRBV5-6	NA	NA	CASSGPNGYTF	TGTGCCAGCAGCGGTCCGAATGGCTACACCTTC
TRBJ1-1	TRBV6-1	NA	few	CASSRARGVSEAFF	TGTGCCAGCTCTAGGGCTCGCGGGGTCTCTGAAGCTTTCTTT
TRBJ2-7	TRBV5-6	NA	NA	CASSLDPGGSYEQYF	TGTGCCAGCAGCTTGGATCCGGGCGGCTCCTACGAGCAGTACTTC
TRBJ2-5	TRBV6-1	NA	few	CASSNYPKETQYF	TGTGCCAGCAGCAATTATCCTAAAGAGACCCAGTACTTC
TRBJ1-5	TRBV25-1	NA	NA	CASSQRNQPQHF	TGTGCCAGCAGCCAGCGGAATCAGCCCCAGCATTTT
TRBJ2-7	TRBV30	TRBD1	NA	CAWSVIDRGTYEQYF	TGTGCCTGGAGTGTAATCGACAGGGGGACCTACGAGCAGTACTTC
TRBJ2-3	TRBV7-9	NA	few	CASSLDQDTDTQYF	TGTGCCAGCAGCTTAGACCAGGACACAGATACGCAGTATTTT
TRBJ2-7	TRBV30	TRBD1	NA	CAWSVKGTGRYEQYF	TGTGCCTGGAGTGTAAAGGGGACAGGGCGTTACGAGCAGTACTTC
TRBJ2-7	TRBV11-2	TRBD1	NA	CASSSPGQGLLQYF	TGTGCCAGCAGCTCCCCGGGACAGGGACTGCTACAGTACTTC
TRBJ2-5	TRBV7-2	NA	few	CASSSGTLQETQYF	TGTGCCAGCAGCTCGGGGACACTACAAGAGACCCAGTACTTC
TRBJ2-7	TRBV29-1	TRBD2	NA	CSGTSSDEQYF	TGCAGCGGGACTAGCAGCGACGAGCAGTACTTC
TRBJ2-5	TRBV6-5	NA	NA	CASSYGVDIETQYF	TGTGCCAGCAGTTACGGCGTAGATATAGAGACCCAGTACTTC
TRBJ2-7	TRBV30	NA	few	CAWSFGSSYEQYF	TGTGCCTGGAGTTTCGGGAGCAGCTACGAGCAGTACTTC
TRBJ2-3	TRBV5-1	TRBD1	few	CASSLPDRAETDTQYF	TGCGCCAGCAGCTTGCCTGACAGGGCAGAAACAGATACGCAGTATTTT
TRBJ2-5	TRBV7-2	NA	few	CASSQRRLQETQYF	TGTGCCAGCAGCCAGAGGCGGCTCCAAGAGACCCAGTACTTC
TRBJ2-1	TRBV5-1	NA	NA	CASSPRQASYNEQFF	TGCGCCAGCAGCCCAAGACAGGCATCCTACAATGAGCAGTTCTTC
TRBJ2-5	TRBV10-3	NA	NA	CAISQNLGQETQYF	TGTGCCATCAGCCAGAACCTGGGACAAGAGACCCAGTACTTC
TRBJ2-1	TRBV2	NA	NA	CASSDRPVPGGNEQFF	TGTGCCAGCAGTGATCGGCCGGTGCCCGGTGGCAATGAGCAGTTCTTC
TRBJ2-1	TRBV28	NA	many	CASSFPGSYNEQFF	TGTGCCAGCAGTTTCCCAGGGTCTTACAATGAGCAGTTCTTC
TRBJ2-7	TRBV29-1	TRBD1	NA	CSTRDRVSYEQYF	TGCAGCACCCGGGACAGGGTCTCCTACGAGCAGTACTTC
TRBJ2-5	TRBV5-1	TRBD2	NA	CASSLSSGGNQETQYF	TGCGCCAGCAGCTTATCTAGCGGGGGGAACCAAGAGACCCAGTACTTC
TRBJ2-2	TRBV30	TRBD1	few	CAWTPGQGGGELFF	TGTGCCTGGACCCCGGGACAGGGCGGCGGGGAGCTGTTTTTT
TRBJ1-1	TRBV6-5	NA	few	CASKKTGNTEAFF	TGTGCCAGCAAGAAGACAGGGAACACTGAAGCTTTCTTT
TRBJ2-5	TRBV29-1	NA	few	CSVEPMETQYF	TGCAGCGTTGAACCGATGGAGACCCAGTACTTC
TRBJ2-1	TRBV30	NA	NA	CAWSVIHNEQFF	TGTGCCTGGAGTGTAATACACAATGAGCAGTTCTTC
TRBJ2-1	TRBV29-1	TRBD2	NA	CSVAGLAGTREQFF	TGCAGCGTCGCCGGACTAGCGGGAACTCGCGAGCAGTTCTTC
TRBJ2-7	TRBV2	NA	NA	CASSENRDYEQYF	TGTGCCAGCAGTGAAAACAGGGACTACGAGCAGTACTTC
TRBJ2-1	TRBV2	NA	NA	CASSDGQFLEQFF	TGTGCCAGCAGTGATGGTCAGTTCCTTGAGCAGTTCTTC
TRBJ2-7	TRBV27	TRBD1	few	CASSPRQGLGYEQYF	TGTGCCAGCAGTCCTCGACAGGGTCTCGGTTACGAGCAGTACTTC
TRBJ2-7	TRBV15	TRBD1	once	CATSRAGGNYEQYF	TGTGCCACCAGCAGAGCAGGGGGCAACTACGAGCAGTACTTC